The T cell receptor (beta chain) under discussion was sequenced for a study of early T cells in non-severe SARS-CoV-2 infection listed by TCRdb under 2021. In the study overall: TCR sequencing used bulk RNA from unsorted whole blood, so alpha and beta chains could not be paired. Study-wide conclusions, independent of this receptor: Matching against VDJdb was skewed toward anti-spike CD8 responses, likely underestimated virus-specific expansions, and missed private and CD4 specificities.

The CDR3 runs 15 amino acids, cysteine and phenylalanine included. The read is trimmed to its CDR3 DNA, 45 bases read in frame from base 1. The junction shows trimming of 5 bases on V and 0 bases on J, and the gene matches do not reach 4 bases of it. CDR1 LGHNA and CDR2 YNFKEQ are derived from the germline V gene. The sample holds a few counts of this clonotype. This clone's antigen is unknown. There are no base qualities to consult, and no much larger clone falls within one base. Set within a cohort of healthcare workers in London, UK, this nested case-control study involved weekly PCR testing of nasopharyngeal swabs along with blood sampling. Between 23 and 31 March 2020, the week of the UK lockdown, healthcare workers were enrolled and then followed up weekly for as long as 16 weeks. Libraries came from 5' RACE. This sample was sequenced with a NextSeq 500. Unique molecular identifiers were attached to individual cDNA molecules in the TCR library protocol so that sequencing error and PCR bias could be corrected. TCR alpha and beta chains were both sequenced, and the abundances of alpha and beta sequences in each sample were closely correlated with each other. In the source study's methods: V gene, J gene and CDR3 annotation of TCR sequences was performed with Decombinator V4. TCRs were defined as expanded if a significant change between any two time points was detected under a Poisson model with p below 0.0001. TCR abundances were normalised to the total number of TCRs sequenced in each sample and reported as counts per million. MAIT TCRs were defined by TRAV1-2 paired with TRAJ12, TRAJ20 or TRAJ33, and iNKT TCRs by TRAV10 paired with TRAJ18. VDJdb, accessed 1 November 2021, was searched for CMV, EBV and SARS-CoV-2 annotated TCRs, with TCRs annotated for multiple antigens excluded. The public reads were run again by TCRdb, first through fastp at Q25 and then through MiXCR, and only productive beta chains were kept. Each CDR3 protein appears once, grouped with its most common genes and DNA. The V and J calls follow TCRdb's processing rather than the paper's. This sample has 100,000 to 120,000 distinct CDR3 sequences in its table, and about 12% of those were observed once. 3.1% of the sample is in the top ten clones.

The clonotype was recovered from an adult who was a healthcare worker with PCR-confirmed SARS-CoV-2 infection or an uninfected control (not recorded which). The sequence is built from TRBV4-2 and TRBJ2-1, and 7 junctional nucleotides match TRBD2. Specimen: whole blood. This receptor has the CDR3 CASSVSGFSYNEQFF. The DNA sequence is TGTGCCAGCAGCGTTAGCGGGTTCTCCTACAATGAGCAGTTCTTC.